The 27 T cell receptor beta chains in this list originate from one sample, sequenced in a study of blood T cells in healthy people across ages. Next came a second PCR, run for about 6 to 11 cycles, which used a sample-barcoded 5' primer along with a J-beta primer mix. MiXCR was run by TCRdb on the 5' RACE reads, yielding one entry per CDR3 protein. The data hold approximately 700,000 distinct CDR3 sequences, with 32% observed a single time. Sequencing was done on a sample of blood. These receptors were obtained from an elderly woman in good health.

In its sample, this clonotype was seen a few times. The chain carries TRBV28 and TRBJ1-4; 7 bases agree with TRBD1. This CDR3 has 14 amino acids. Germline V lookup: CDR1 MDHEN, CDR2 SYDVKM. Unmatched junction bases numbered 8, after V lost 6 bases and J lost 7 bases. For the CDR3, the DNA is TGTGCCAGCAGCCTGAGACAGGGTTTTGAAAAACTGTTTTTT. This sequence encodes CASSLRQGFEKLFF.

The table lists this clonotype with a few counts. The germline gene is not matched at one end of the junction; a read error may be the cause. The chain uses TRBV18 and TRBJ2-3; D remains ambiguous. The CDR3 runs 15 residues. Germline CDR1 KGHSH, CDR2 LQKENI. CDR3 sequence: CVSSPTSRSTDTQYF. As DNA, the CDR3 is TGTGTCAGCTCACCTACCTCGCGAAGCACAGATACGCAGTATTTT.

This clonotype was detected a few times. The chain joins TRBV21-1 to TRBJ1-5; the D call in the table, TRBD1, was not verified against the DNA. TRBV21-1 represents a pseudogene. The CDR3 is made up of 13 amino acids. The CDR3 sequence is CASNGQGDQPQHF. CDR3 DNA sequence: TGTGCCAGCAACGGACAGGGGGATCAGCCCCAGCATTTT.

There are many counts of this clonotype. The V call is TRBV30, the J call TRBJ2-6; D is undetermined. CDR3 length: 15 residues. Germline V gene lookup returns CDR1 GTSNPN and CDR2 SVGIG (reference sequence). Between the trimmed V and J ends, which lost 4 bases and 1 base, there was a span of 11 bases. CDR3: CAWTRAGSGANVLTF. CDR3 sequence (DNA): TGTGCCTGGACCCGAGCCGGATCTGGGGCCAACGTCCTGACTTTC.

This clonotype was found many times. The chain is built from TRBV20-1 and TRBJ2-7; possibly TRBD2 for D (6 bases). V gave up 6 bases and J gave up 2 bases, with 14 bases separating them. The length of the CDR3 is 13 residues. CDR1 and CDR2 from the germline V gene are DFQATT and SNEGSKA (reference sequence). CDR3 sequence reads: CSASGLRTYEQYF. The CDR3 nucleotides are TGCAGTGCGTCGGGACTCCGCACCTACGAGCAGTACTTC.

As concerns this clonotype: One base away lies a much larger clone, so this may be a sequencing read error. The chain recombines TRBV12-3 or TRBV12-4 with TRBJ2-1; TRBD1 or TRBD2 may be the D gene (5 bases each). The CDR3 length is 15 residues. CDR3 in amino acids: CASSLMGVGANGQFF. CDR3 nucleotide sequence: TGTGCCAGCAGTTTAATGGGGGTAGGGGCGAATGGGCAGTTCTTC.

This clonotype was seen ten or more times. The rearrangement joins TRBV5-1 to TRBJ1-4; D gene uncertain. The CDR3 is 15 amino acids. V lost 0 bases, J lost 5 bases, and 11 bases lay in between. Germline V gene sequence: CDR1 SGHRS, CDR2 YFSETQ. The CDR3 DNA follows: TGCGCCAGCAGCTTGGCGGCAGACGTCAATGAAAAACTGTTTTTT. Residues: CASSLAADVNEKLFF.

A few counts support this clonotype. The chain links TRBV7-2 to TRBJ1-2; 12 bases map to TRBD1. Unmatched junction bases numbered 13, after V lost 6 bases and J lost 8 bases. Germline CDR1 and CDR2: SGHTA and FQGNSA. This CDR3 comprises 16 residues. CDR3 loop: CASSLPGTGGEKGYTF. For the CDR3, the DNA is TGTGCCAGCAGTCTCCCAGGGACAGGGGGCGAGAAGGGCTACACCTTC.

This clonotype was counted many times. This rearrangement joins TRBV5-1 to TRBJ2-7, with D perhaps assigned TRBD1 or TRBD2 (5 bases each). The germline V and J ends were trimmed by 7 bases and 2 bases, with 13 bases remaining between them. Germline lookup yields CDR1 SGHRS and CDR2 YFSETQ. There are 13 residues in the CDR3. DNA of the CDR3: TGCGCCAGCGGTCGGGACGGCACCTACGAGCAGTACTTC. Its translation is CASGRDGTYEQYF.

This chain links TRBV10-3 with TRBJ2-7, with D hard to call. This CDR3 comprises 14 residues. With 3 bases removed from V and 3 bases from J, the gap between germline ends came to 12 bases. The germline V gene has CDR1 ENHRY and CDR2 SYGVKD. CDR3 in amino acids: CAISDSGRDYEQYF. CDR3 sequence (DNA): TGTGCCATCAGTGACTCCGGCAGAGACTACGAGCAGTACTTC.

J is TRBJ2-1 and V is TRBV7-9, with unresolved D. Germline CDR1 and CDR2: SEHNR and FQNEAQ (reference sequence). This CDR3 is built from 14 residues. The ends were cut back, 2 bases at V and 6 bases at J, with 11 bases in the middle. The CDR3 nucleotides are TGTGCCAGCAGCTTAACGCGCGGTTCCAATGAGCAGTTCTTC. Its protein is CASSLTRGSNEQFF.

This clonotype has at least ten counts. This chain uses TRBV9 with TRBJ2-1; 7 positions agree with TRBD1. The V and J ends lost 3 bases and 8 bases, in that order; junction bases with no gene match: 14. In germline, CDR1 is SGDLS, CDR2 YYNGEE. The CDR3 runs to 16 residues. This CDR3 reads CASSGFSGTAWDEQFF. CDR3 nucleotide sequence: TGTGCCAGCAGCGGGTTTTCCGGGACAGCCTGGGATGAGCAGTTCTTC. Drawing the rest from reference TRBV9 and TRBJ2-1, the complete variable domain is DSGVTQTPKHLITATGQRVTLRCSPRSGDLSVYWYQQSLDQGLQFLIQYYNGEERAKGNILERFSAQQFPDLHSELNLSSLELGDSALYFCASSGFSGTAWDEQFFGPGTRLTVL.

There are many counts of this clonotype. J is TRBJ2-2 and V is TRBV7-2, with D unclear. CDR1 and CDR2 from the germline V gene are SGHTA and FQGNSA. V lost 5 bases and J lost 2, with 18 bases in between. The CDR3 sequence is 17 residues long. CDR3 region: CASSREPRTANTGELFF. In DNA form, the CDR3 reads TGTGCCAGCAGCCGAGAACCGAGGACGGCAAACACCGGGGAGCTGTTTTTT.

The chain joins TRBV7-2 to TRBJ2-4; the match to TRBD1 covers 9 bases. Germline CDR1 is SGHTA and CDR2 is FQGNSA. V lost 5 bases to trimming and J lost 11 bases; unmatched junction nucleotides: 13. The CDR3 loop spans 15 amino acids. The CDR3: CASSPRVTGTGFQYF. CDR3 nucleotide sequence: TGTGCCAGCAGCCCGAGAGTAACCGGGACAGGGTTTCAGTACTTC.

This clonotype was counted ten times or more. V gene TRBV10-3 combines with J gene TRBJ1-4; perhaps TRBD1 as D (5 bases). The CDR3 contains 13 residues. Germline loops: CDR1 ENHRY, CDR2 SYGVKD. Between the trimmed V and J ends, which lost 6 bases and 2 bases, there was a span of 7 bases. Here the CDR3 DNA reads TGTGCCATCAGCGCAGGGACTAATGAAAAACTGTTTTTT. This codes for CAISAGTNEKLFF.

Turning to this clonotype: Being one base from a much bigger clone, this may be a read error. The chain employs TRBV3-1 and TRBJ2-7, with a weak D call TRBD1 (6 bases). The CDR3 spans 16 residues. Germline values: CDR1 LGHDT, CDR2 YNNKEL (reference sequence). V lost 3 bases to trimming and J lost 0 bases, with 15 bases between them. For the CDR3, the DNA is TGTGCCAGCAGCCACTCCGGGACACGGGGCTCCTACGAGCAGTACTTC. Translation gives CASSHSGTRGSYEQYF.

The sample holds many counts of this clonotype. The chain uses TRBV29-1 and TRBJ1-2, with 7 bases fitting TRBD1. The germline CDR1 and CDR2 sequences are SQVTM and ANQGSEA. The CDR3 has 13 residues. J gave up 4 bases and V 6 bases, and 8 bases lay outside the gene matches. CDR3 coding DNA: TGCAGCGTGGAGACAGGGTACCGCTATGGCTACACCTTC. Its protein is CSVETGYRYGYTF.

The chain joins TRBV29-1 to TRBJ2-1; 9 nucleotides match TRBD1. The ends lost 6 bases at V and 10 bases at J; junction bases unmatched: 22. This CDR3 is 17 amino acids long. Looked up from germline, CDR1 is SQVTM and CDR2 is ANQGSEA. CDR3 coding DNA: TGCAGCGTGGGCATGGGTTCAGGGACAGGGAGATGGGTCGAGCAGTTCTTC. Translated: CSVGMGSGTGRWVEQFF.

The chain combines TRBV20-1 with TRBJ2-1; TRBD2 aligns across 11 bases. Germline V lookup: CDR1 DFQATT, CDR2 SNEGSKA (reference sequence). The ends lost 5 bases at V and 3 bases at J; junction bases unmatched: 12. CDR3 length: 17 amino acids. CDR3 sequence (DNA): TGCAGTGCTGGACGCCCAAAACTAGCGGGGGTCTACAATGAGCAGTTCTTC. Amino acid sequence: CSAGRPKLAGVYNEQFF.

In its sample, this clonotype was seen many times. The chain links TRBV20-1 to TRBJ2-7; 15 bases agree with TRBD2. The CDR3 covers 14 residues. J was trimmed by 7 bases and V by 3 bases; bases with no gene match: 4. CDR1 and CDR2 from the germline V gene are DFQATT and SNEGSKA (reference sequence). The CDR3 here is CSASGTSGGTEQYF. As DNA, the CDR3 is TGCAGTGCTAGTGGGACTAGCGGGGGGACTGAGCAGTACTTC.

The CDR3 DNA is TGTGCCAGCAGGGTGGTCAGCTCCTACAATGAGCAGTTCTTC. It is translated as CASRVVSSYNEQFF. This sequence joins TRBV2 and TRBJ2-1; the D is unclear. The CDR3 is made up of 14 amino acids. Trimming left V 6 bases short and J 0 bases short, with 9 bases between. Germline CDR1 is SNHLY and CDR2 is FYNNEI.

This clonotype was detected many times. V usage is TRBV7-9 and J usage is TRBJ2-7; unclear D gene. Looked up from germline, CDR1 is SEHNR and CDR2 is FQNEAQ (reference sequence). V lost 1 base to trimming and J lost 3 bases, with 10 bases between them. CDR3 length: 14 residues. CDR3 amino acids: CASSLGVGNYEQYF. For the CDR3, the DNA is TGTGCCAGCAGCTTAGGGGTAGGCAACTACGAGCAGTACTTC. The full variable domain, in which reference TRBV7-9 and TRBJ2-7 provide the parts outside the CDR3, is DTGVSQNPRHKITKRGQNVTFRCDPISEHNRLYWYRQTLGQGPEFLTYFQNEAQLEKSRLLSDRFSAERPKGSFSTLEIQRTEQGDSAMYLCASSLGVGNYEQYFGPGTRLTVT.

This clonotype was recorded at least ten times. The genes are TRBV6-5 and TRBJ2-3; TRBD1 matches at 8 bases. CDR1 is MNHEY and CDR2 is SVGAGI in the germline V gene. The ends lost 5 bases at V and 3 bases at J; junction bases unmatched: 10. This CDR3 contains 16 residues. CDR3 protein: CASSPPRRGPTDTQYF. CDR3 coding DNA: TGTGCCAGCAGTCCCCCCCGCAGGGGGCCAACAGATACGCAGTATTTT.

This clonotype appeared a few times. This chain links TRBV20-1 with TRBJ2-1; D may correspond to TRBD1 or TRBD2 (6 bases each). Germline assignment: CDR1 DFQATT and CDR2 SNEGSKA (reference sequence). This CDR3 is 15 amino acids long. The V and J ends lost 6 bases and 7 bases respectively, with 22 bases between them. CDR3 nucleotides: TGCAGTGCCCGACGCTTTTCAGGGGCGGGGAATGAGCAGTTCTTC. It specifies CSARRFSGAGNEQFF.

A word on this clonotype: A much larger clone is a single base away; this may be a read error. The chain carries TRBV20-1 and TRBJ2-1, with TRBD1 identical over 7 bases. The J call is in doubt because the DNA end fits TRBJ2-7 better. This CDR3 is 12 amino acids long. Germline V gene sequence: CDR1 DFQATT, CDR2 SNEGSKA (reference sequence). The CDR3: CSAKGQYNEQYF. CDR3 sequence (DNA): TGCAGTGCTAAGGGACAGTACAATGAGCAGTACTTC.

Written as DNA, the CDR3 is TGTGCCAGCAGCGTGAGGGCTAAGGACACTGAAGCTTTCTTT. This encodes CASSVRAKDTEAFF. The chain has TRBV9 and TRBJ1-1, with D uncertain. The V gene lost 2 bases and the J gene lost 3 bases, with 11 bases spanning the gap. CDR1 is SGDLS and CDR2 is YYNGEE in the germline V gene. This CDR3 spans 14 amino acids.

Ten or more counts support this clonotype. This sequence joins TRBV10-3 and TRBJ2-1; possibly TRBD1 for D (5 bases). CDR1 is ENHRY and CDR2 is SYGVKD in the germline V gene. Trimming shortened V by 4 bases and J by 0 bases, and 13 bases separated the two germline ends. The CDR3 has 16 residues. The CDR3: CAISGHRGSSYNEQFF. CDR3 coding DNA: TGTGCCATCAGTGGACATAGGGGTAGCTCCTACAATGAGCAGTTCTTC.